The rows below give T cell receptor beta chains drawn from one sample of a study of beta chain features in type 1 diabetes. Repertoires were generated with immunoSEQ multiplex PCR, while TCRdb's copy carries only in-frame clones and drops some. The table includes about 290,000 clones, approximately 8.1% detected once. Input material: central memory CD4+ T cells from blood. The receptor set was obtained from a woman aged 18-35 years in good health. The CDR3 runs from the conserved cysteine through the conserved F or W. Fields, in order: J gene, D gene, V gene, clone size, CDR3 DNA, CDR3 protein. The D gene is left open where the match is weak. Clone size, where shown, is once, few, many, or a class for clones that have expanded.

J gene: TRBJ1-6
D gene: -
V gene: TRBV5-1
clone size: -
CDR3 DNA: TGCGCCAGCAGCCCGGAGCCTGCAGGGAGCTCCTATAATTCACCCCTCCACTTT
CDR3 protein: CASSPEPAGSSYNSPLHF

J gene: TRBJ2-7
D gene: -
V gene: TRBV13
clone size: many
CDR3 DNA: TGTGCCAGCAGCTTTAACAGGGACGACGAGCAGTACTTC
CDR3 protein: CASSFNRDDEQYF

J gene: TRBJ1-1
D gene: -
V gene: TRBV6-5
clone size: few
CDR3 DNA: TGTGCCAGCAAGGAATGGGGTAACACTGAAGCTTTCTTT
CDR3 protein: CASKEWGNTEAFF

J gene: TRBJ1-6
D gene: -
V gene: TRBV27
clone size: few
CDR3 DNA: TGTGCCAGCAGAACCATTCTCAGGGTGGCAGGAGCACCCCTCCACTTT
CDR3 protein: CASRTILRVAGAPLHF

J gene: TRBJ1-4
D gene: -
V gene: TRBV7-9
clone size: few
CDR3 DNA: TGTGCCAGCAGCTTGGCAGGATCAGGGGATGAAAAACTGTTTTTT
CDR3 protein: CASSLAGSGDEKLFF

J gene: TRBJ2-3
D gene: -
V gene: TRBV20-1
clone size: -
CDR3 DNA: TGCAGTCAGGGACTTCCAGATACGCAGTATTTT
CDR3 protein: CSQGLPDTQYF

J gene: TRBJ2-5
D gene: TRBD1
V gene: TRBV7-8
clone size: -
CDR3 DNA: TGTGCCAGCAGCTTAAGACAGGGGGGCGGCGGTGAGACCCAGTACTTC
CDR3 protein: CASSLRQGGGGETQYF

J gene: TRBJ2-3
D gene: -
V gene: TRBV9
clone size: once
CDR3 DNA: TGTGCCAGCAGCGTAGCTTCAAGGGGTAGCCGCCTCACAGATACGCAGTATTTT
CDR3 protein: CASSVASRGSRLTDTQYF

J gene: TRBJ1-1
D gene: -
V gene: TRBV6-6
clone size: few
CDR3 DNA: TGTGCCAGCAGCCGGAGACAGGCGAACACTGAAGCTTTCTTT
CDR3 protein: CASSRRQANTEAFF

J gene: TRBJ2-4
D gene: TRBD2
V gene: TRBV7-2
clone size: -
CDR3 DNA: TGTGCCAGCAGCTACCGACTAGCGGAGCGCAAAAACATTCAGTACTTC
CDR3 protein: CASSYRLAERKNIQYF

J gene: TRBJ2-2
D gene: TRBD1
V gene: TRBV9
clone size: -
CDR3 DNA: TGTGCCAGCAGCGCAGGACTGGGACAGGACCTCGGGGAGCTGTTTTTT
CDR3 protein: CASSAGLGQDLGELFF

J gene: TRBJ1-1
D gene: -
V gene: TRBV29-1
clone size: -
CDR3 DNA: TGCAGCGTTGGGGGTCGAGGGGCTTTCTTT
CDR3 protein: CSVGGRGAFF

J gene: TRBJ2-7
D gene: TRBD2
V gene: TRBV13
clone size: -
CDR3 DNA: TGTGCCAGCAGCTTAGGCTGGACTAGCGGGAGGCAACAAAGCGGCGAGCAGTACTTC
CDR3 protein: CASSLGWTSGRQQSGEQYF

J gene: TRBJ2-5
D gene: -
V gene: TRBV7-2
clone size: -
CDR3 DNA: TGTGCCAGCAGCTTAGCGGGGCCGGGGGAGACCCAGTACTTC
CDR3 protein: CASSLAGPGETQYF

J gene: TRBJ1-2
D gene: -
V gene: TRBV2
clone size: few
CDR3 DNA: TGTGCCAGCAGTGAATCGGCGGCGGGTGGCTACACCTTC
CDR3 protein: CASSESAAGGYTF

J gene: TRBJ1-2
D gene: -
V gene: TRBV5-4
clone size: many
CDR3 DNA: TGTGCCAGCAGCTTGGCCCAAAAAGACGCCTATGGCTACACCTTC
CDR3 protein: CASSLAQKDAYGYTF

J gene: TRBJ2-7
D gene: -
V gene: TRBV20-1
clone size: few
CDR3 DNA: TGCAGTAATGGGCGTCCCTACGAGCAGTACTTC
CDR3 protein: CSNGRPYEQYF

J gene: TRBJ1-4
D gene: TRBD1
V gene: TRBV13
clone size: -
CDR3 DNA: TGTGCCAGCAGCTTCGACAGGGGTTCTGAAAAACTGTTTTTT
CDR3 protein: CASSFDRGSEKLFF

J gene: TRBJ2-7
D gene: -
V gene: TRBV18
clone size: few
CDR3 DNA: TGTGCCAGCTCACCCCCATGGGGGCTGGGCGAGCAGTACTTC
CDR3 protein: CASSPPWGLGEQYF

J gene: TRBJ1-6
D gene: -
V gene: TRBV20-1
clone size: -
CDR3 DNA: TGCAGTGCTAGCTATAATTCACCCCTCCACTTT
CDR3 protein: CSASYNSPLHF

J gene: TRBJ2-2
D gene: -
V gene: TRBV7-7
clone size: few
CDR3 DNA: TGTGCCAGCAGCCGAGGCACGGTCGGGGAGCTGTTTTTT
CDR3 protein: CASSRGTVGELFF

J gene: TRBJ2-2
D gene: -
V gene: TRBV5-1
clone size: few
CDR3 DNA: TGCGCCAGCTTCCCGGGGGGCAGGTGGACCGGGGAGCTGTTTTTT
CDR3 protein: CASFPGGRWTGELFF

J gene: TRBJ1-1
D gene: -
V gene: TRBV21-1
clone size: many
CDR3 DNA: TGTGCCAGCACCAAATCCACTGAAGCTTTCTTT
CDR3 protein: CASTKSTEAFF

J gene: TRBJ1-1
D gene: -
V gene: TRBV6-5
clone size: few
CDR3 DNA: TGTGCCAGCACGATTAATTGGACCGTCACTGAAGCTTTCTTT
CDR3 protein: CASTINWTVTEAFF

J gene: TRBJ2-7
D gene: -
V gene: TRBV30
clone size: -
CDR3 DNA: TGTGCCTGGAGTGTACTTGGGGGAGATTCGTCCTACGAGCAGTACTTC
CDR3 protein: CAWSVLGGDSSYEQYF

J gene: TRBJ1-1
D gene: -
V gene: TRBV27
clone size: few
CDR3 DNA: TGTGCCAGCGTAGGTGCGGTTAGTGAAGCTTTCTTT
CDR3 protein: CASVGAVSEAFF

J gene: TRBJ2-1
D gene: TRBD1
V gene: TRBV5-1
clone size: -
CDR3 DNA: TGCGCCAGCAGCTTGGCGGACAGGGGCGATGAGCAGTTCTTC
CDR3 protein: CASSLADRGDEQFF

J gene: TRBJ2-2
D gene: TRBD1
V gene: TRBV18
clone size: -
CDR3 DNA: TGTGCCAGCTCAAGACAGGGAAACACCGGGGAGCTGTTTTTT
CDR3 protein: CASSRQGNTGELFF

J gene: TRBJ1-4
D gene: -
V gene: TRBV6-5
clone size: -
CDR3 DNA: TGTGCCAGCAGCCGGGCTTCCGGTAATGAAAAACTGTTTTTT
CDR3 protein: CASSRASGNEKLFF

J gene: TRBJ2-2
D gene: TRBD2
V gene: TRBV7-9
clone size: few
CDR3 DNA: TGTGCCAGCAGTTTCTTCTCCGGGAGGGAGTTGCGGACCGGGGAGCTGTTTTTT
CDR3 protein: CASSFFSGRELRTGELFF

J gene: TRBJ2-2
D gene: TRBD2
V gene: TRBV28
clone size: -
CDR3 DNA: TGTGCCAGCAGTTTATTTCCCGGGACTAGTGAATTGGGGGAGCTGTTTTTT
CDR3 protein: CASSLFPGTSELGELFF

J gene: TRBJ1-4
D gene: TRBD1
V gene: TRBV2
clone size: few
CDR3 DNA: TGTGCCAGCAGTGAAACAGGGGCTAATGAAAAACTGTTTTTT
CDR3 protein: CASSETGANEKLFF

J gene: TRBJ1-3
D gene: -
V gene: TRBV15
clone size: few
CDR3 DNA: TGTGCCACCAGCTCTAAGAGGCAGTCCGGAAACACCATATATTTT
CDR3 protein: CATSSKRQSGNTIYF

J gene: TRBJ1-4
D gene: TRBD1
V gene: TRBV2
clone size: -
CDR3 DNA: TGTGCCAGCAGTGAAGGGACAGGTGGGGAAAAACTGTTTTTT
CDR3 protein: CASSEGTGGEKLFF

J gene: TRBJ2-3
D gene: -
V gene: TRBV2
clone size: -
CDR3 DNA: TGTGCCAGCAGGCGTTTGCTAGAGGTGCAGTATTTT
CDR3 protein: CASRRLLEVQYF

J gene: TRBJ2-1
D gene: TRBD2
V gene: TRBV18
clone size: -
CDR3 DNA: TGTGCCAGCTCGGCTGACGGGGGGAGGAATGAGCAGTTCTTC
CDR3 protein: CASSADGGRNEQFF

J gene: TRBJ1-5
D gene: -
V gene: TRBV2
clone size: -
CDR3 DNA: TGTGCCAGCGGGGGGGCAGGGGACTATCAGCCCCAGCATTTT
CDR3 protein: CASGGAGDYQPQHF

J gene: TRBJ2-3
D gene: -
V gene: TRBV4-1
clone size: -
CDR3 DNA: TGCGCCAGCAGCCAGCTGACTCCCCCCGACGATACGCAGTATTTT
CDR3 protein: CASSQLTPPDDTQYF

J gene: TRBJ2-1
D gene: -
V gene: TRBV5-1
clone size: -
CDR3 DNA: TGCGCCAGCAGTAACCAGGGGGGCTACAATGAGCAGTTCTTC
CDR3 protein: CASSNQGGYNEQFF

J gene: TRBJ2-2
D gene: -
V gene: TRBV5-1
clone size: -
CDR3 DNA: TGCGCCAGCAGCTTGGCCGGGACCGGGGAGCTGTTTTTT
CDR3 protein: CASSLAGTGELFF

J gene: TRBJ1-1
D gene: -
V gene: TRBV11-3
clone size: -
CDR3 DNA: TGTGCCAGCAGCTATAAGGGGGTAGGAACTGAAGCTTTCTTT
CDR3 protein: CASSYKGVGTEAFF